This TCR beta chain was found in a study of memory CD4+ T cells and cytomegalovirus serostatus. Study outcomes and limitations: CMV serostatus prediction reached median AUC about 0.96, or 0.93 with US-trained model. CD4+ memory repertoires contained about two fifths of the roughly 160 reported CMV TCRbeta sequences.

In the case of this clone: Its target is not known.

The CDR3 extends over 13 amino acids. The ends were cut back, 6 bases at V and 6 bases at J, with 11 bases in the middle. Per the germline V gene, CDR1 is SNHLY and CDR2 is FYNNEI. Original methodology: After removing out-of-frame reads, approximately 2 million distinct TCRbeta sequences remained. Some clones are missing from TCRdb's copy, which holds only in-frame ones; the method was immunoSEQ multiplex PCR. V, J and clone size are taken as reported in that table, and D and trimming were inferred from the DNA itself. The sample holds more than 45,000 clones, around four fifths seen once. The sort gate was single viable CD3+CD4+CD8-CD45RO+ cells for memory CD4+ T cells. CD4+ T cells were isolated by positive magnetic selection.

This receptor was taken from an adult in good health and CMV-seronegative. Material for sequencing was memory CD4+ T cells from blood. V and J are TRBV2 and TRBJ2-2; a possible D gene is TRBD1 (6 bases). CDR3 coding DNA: TGTGCCAGCAGAGCGGACAGTTCCGGGGAGCTGTTTTTT. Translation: CASRADSSGELFF.